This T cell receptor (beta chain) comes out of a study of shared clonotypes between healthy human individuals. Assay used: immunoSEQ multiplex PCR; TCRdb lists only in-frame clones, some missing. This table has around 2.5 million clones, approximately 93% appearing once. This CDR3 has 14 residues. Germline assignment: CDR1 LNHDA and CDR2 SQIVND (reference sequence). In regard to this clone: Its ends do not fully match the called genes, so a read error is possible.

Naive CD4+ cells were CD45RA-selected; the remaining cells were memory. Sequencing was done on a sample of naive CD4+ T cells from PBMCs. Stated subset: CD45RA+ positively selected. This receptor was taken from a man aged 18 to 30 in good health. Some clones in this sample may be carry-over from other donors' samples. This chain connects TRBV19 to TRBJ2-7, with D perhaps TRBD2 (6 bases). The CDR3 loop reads CASSPAGMVAARSF. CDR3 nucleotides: TGTGCCAGTAGTCCCGCCGGTATGGTAGCGGCACGCTCATTC.